These 28 T cell receptor beta chains share one sample of origin, sequenced in a study of T cells in Graves' hyperthyroidism and ophthalmopathy. Amplification targeted TCR beta CDR3 regions from RNA transcripts. The HTBI primer set served for first-round RT-PCR of the TCR CDR3. TCRdb recomputed calls from the multiplex PCR reads with MiXCR, one row per CDR3 protein. The table records 480,000 or so distinct CDR3 sequences, approximately 48% of them present only once. What was sequenced was peripheral blood or thyroid tissue (not recorded which). Receptors were obtained from an adult woman with Graves' disease, either hyperthyroidism or ophthalmopathy (not recorded which).

The CDR3, as DNA: TGTGCCAGCAGCTTTTCCAGGACTAGGGAGACCCAGTACTTC. It translates to CASSFSRTRETQYF. This chain uses TRBV7-9 with TRBJ2-5, with 7 nucleotides matching TRBD2. Germline CDR1 and CDR2: SEHNR and FQNEAQ (reference sequence). The CDR3 length is 14 residues. With V trimmed by 3 bases and J by 5 bases, 6 bases remained unmatched.

The chain uses TRBV13 and TRBJ1-2; 7 nucleotides match TRBD1. In germline, CDR1 is PRHDT, CDR2 FYEKMQ (reference sequence). After removal of 6 bases from V and 1 base from J, the junction contained 14 bases not matched to a gene. This CDR3 comprises 17 residues. The CDR3 nucleotides are TGTGCCAGCAGTACAACCCCGGGGAGGGGGCTTAACTATGGCTACACCTTC. Translation gives CASSTTPGRGLNYGYTF.

This clonotype was found a few times. The chain couples TRBV7-9 to TRBJ1-5; D is possibly TRBD1 (5 bases). The V end lost 0 bases, the J end lost 5 bases, and 5 bases lay between the germline ends. Germline V gene sequence: CDR1 SEHNR, CDR2 FQNEAQ (reference sequence). The CDR3 extends over 13 amino acids. The CDR3 loop is CASSLAQDQPQHF. CDR3 nucleotide sequence: TGTGCCAGCAGCTTAGCACAGGATCAGCCCCAGCATTTT.

This clonotype has just a few counts. This chain uses TRBV7-9 with TRBJ2-7; no definite D call. Looked up from germline, CDR1 is SEHNR and CDR2 is FQNEAQ (reference sequence). The CDR3 runs 15 residues. V was pared by 5 bases and J by 5 bases, with 19 bases between. CDR3 region: CASSPPSGRADEQYF. CDR3 DNA: TGTGCCAGCAGCCCCCCTTCTGGCCGCGCCGACGAGCAGTACTTC.

This clonotype was detected many times. The V and J genes are TRBV20-1 and TRBJ2-5, with D perhaps matching TRBD1 or TRBD2 (5 bases each). The CDR3 sequence is 14 residues long. CDR1 and CDR2 from the germline V gene are DFQATT and SNEGSKA (reference sequence). Trimming removed 0 bases at V and 3 bases at J, with 11 bases between. This chain's CDR3 is CSARDGGGKETQYF. CDR3 nucleotide sequence: TGCAGTGCTAGAGATGGGGGTGGGAAAGAGACCCAGTACTTC.

For this clonotype: Germline and junction disagree at one end, which may indicate a read error. The chain combines TRBV5-1 with TRBJ2-7; TRBD2 might be the D (5 bases). CDR1 and CDR2 (germline): SGHRS, YFSETQ. The CDR3 loop spans 13 amino acids. The CDR3 sequence is CASSAPGLHEQYF. In DNA form, the CDR3 reads TGTGCCAGCAGCGCCCCCGGACTCCACGAGCAGTACTTC.

The chain joins TRBV29-1 to TRBJ2-7; TRBD1 matches at 7 bases. Germline-derived CDR1 and CDR2 are SQVTM and ANQGSEA. V gave up 6 bases and J gave up 0 bases; unmatched junction bases: 5. CDR3 length equals 13 residues. CDR3 in DNA: TGCAGCGTAGGCCGGGACAGCTCCTACGAGCAGTACTTC. This sequence encodes CSVGRDSSYEQYF.

This sequence joins TRBV19 and TRBJ2-2; 9 bases fit TRBD1. V was pared by 5 bases and J by 2 bases, with 6 bases of the junction left unmatched. Looked up from germline, CDR1 is LNHDA and CDR2 is SQIVND (reference sequence). The CDR3 is 16 residues long. Here the CDR3 DNA reads TGTGCCAGTAGTGCGGGACAGGGTCTAAACACCGGGGAGCTGTTTTTT. Translating gives CASSAGQGLNTGELFF.

This clonotype was recorded at least ten times. The genes are TRBV11-3 and TRBJ2-7; 9 bases match TRBD1. Germline loops: CDR1 SGHNT, CDR2 YENEEA. The V gene end was trimmed by 5 bases and the J gene end by 5 bases; junction bases not matched to a gene: 10. This CDR3 comprises 15 residues. The CDR3 region has the DNA TGTGCCAGCAGCCCGCGACAGGGGGATGGTGACGAGCAGTACTTC. Protein product: CASSPRQGDGDEQYF.

The V and J genes are TRBV7-6 and TRBJ2-2; 10 bases are shared with TRBD2. This CDR3 comprises 16 residues. Looked up from germline, CDR1 is SGHVS and CDR2 is FNYEAQ. The V gene end was trimmed by 3 bases and the J gene end by 4 bases; junction bases not matched to a gene: 5. In nucleotides, the CDR3 is TGTGCCAGCAGCTTGTTTTCTAGCGGGAGCACCGGGGAGCTGTTTTTT. Translation: CASSLFSSGSTGELFF.

V and J are TRBV7-9 and TRBJ1-6; 10 nucleotides agree with TRBD1. The CDR3 covers 16 residues. CDR1 and CDR2 from the germline V gene are SEHNR and FQNEAQ (reference sequence). The trim removed 5 bases at V and 10 bases at J, leaving 11 bases unmatched. The CDR3 loop reads CASSHRDRGGGSPLHF. The CDR3 DNA follows: TGTGCCAGCAGCCACCGGGACAGGGGAGGAGGCTCACCCCTCCACTTT. The full variable domain, rest sourced from reference TRBV7-9 and TRBJ1-6, is DTGVSQNPRHKITKRGQNVTFRCDPISEHNRLYWYRQTLGQGPEFLTYFQNEAQLEKSRLLSDRFSAERPKGSFSTLEIQRTEQGDSAMYLCASSHRDRGGGSPLHFGNGTRLTVT.

In this sample, this clonotype turned up many times. V gene TRBV9 combines with J gene TRBJ1-3, with no clear D. CDR1 and CDR2 from the germline V gene are SGDLS and YYNGEE. This CDR3 spans 18 amino acids. V lost 4 bases and J 0 bases, leaving 20 bases between the germline ends. This chain's CDR3 is CASSPRGGNLLSGNTIYF. The CDR3 bases are TGTGCCAGCAGCCCCCGGGGTGGAAATCTGCTCTCTGGAAACACCATATATTTT.

The chain couples TRBV20-1 to TRBJ1-4; the D gene is possibly TRBD1 (6 bases). Germline V gene sequence: CDR1 DFQATT, CDR2 SNEGSKA (reference sequence). The V end was cut by 6 bases, the J end by 7 bases, with 18 bases between. This CDR3 comprises 14 residues. The CDR3 sequence is CSAAGYRESEKLFF. CDR3 DNA sequence: TGCAGTGCAGCGGGATACAGGGAAAGTGAAAAACTGTTTTTT.

The chain has TRBV6-6 and TRBJ2-2, with 9 positions matching TRBD1. The CDR3 sequence is 14 residues long. Germline trimming cut 6 bases from V and 6 bases from J; bases unmatched to any gene: 5. Germline CDR1 is MNHNY and CDR2 is SVGAGI (reference sequence). The CDR3 DNA reads as TGTGCCAGCAGGACCGGGACAGGGCCCGGGGAGCTGTTTTTT. Its protein is CASRTGTGPGELFF.

V and J are TRBV20-1 and TRBJ1-2, with 10 bases lining up with TRBD1. The CDR3 sequence is 12 residues long. Germline V gives CDR1 DFQATT, CDR2 SNEGSKA (reference sequence). J lost 8 bases, V lost 3 bases, and 3 bases had no gene match. The CDR3 loop reads CSASDRGRGYTF. DNA for the CDR3: TGCAGTGCTAGCGACAGGGGGCGAGGCTACACCTTC.

V gene TRBV7-2 combines with J gene TRBJ1-4; TRBD1 matches at 9 bases. Per germline, CDR1 SGHTA and CDR2 FQGNSA. Unmatched junction bases numbered 5, after V lost 3 bases and J lost 6 bases. The CDR3 length is 15 residues. CDR3 residues: CASSLMGQGHEKLFF. The DNA of the CDR3 is TGTGCCAGCAGCTTGATGGGACAGGGACATGAAAAACTGTTTTTT.

This clonotype was seen at least ten times. The chain employs TRBV7-2 and TRBJ1-1; D unresolved. Germline V gives CDR1 SGHTA, CDR2 FQGNSA. The germline V and J ends were trimmed by 1 base and 0 bases, with 6 bases remaining between them. The CDR3 has 14 amino acids. The CDR3 protein is CASSLGRVNTEAFF. In nucleotides, the CDR3 is TGTGCCAGCAGCTTAGGGAGGGTGAACACTGAAGCTTTCTTT.

V usage is TRBV12-3 or TRBV12-4 and J usage is TRBJ1-3; perhaps TRBD1 as D (6 bases). The CDR3 is 11 amino acids. V was cut by 7 bases and J by 8 bases, with 9 bases left in between. The CDR3 protein is CASKQGDTIYF. The DNA for the CDR3 is TGTGCCAGCAAACAGGGAGACACCATATATTTT.

This clonotype has ten or more counts. In DNA form, the CDR3 reads TGTGCCAGTAGTATCCCCGGGGCCAACGTCCTGACTTTC. Protein: CASSIPGANVLTF. The rearrangement joins TRBV19 to TRBJ2-6; D gene ambiguous. The V gene's germline CDR1 is LNHDA and CDR2 SQIVND (reference sequence). Trimming shortened V by 3 bases and J by 4 bases, and 4 bases separated the two germline ends. The CDR3 extends over 13 amino acids.

The chain recombines TRBV20-1 with TRBJ2-7; 9 positions match TRBD2. Germline-derived CDR1 and CDR2 are DFQATT and SNEGSKA (reference sequence). The length of the CDR3 is 14 residues. V lost 0 bases and J lost 3; bases outside the gene matches: 3. The CDR3 sequence: CSARDGGRDYEQYF. DNA of the CDR3: TGCAGTGCTAGAGATGGCGGGAGGGACTACGAGCAGTACTTC.

This clonotype was picked up a small number of times. J is TRBJ1-5 and V is TRBV28; TRBD1 is a possible D gene (6 bases). Germline CDR1 and CDR2: MDHEN and SYDVKM. V was pared by 11 bases and J by 5 bases, with 19 bases between. The CDR3 runs 14 residues. The CDR3 loop reads CAGGGTQSHQPQHF. DNA for the CDR3: TGTGCCGGGGGCGGGACTCAAAGCCATCAGCCCCAGCATTTT.

The chain employs TRBV7-9 and TRBJ2-5; 9 nucleotides agree with TRBD1. Trimming cost V 5 bases and J 13 bases; bases outside gene matches: 14. Germline CDR1 reads SEHNR; CDR2 reads FQNEAQ (reference sequence). This CDR3 has 14 residues. CDR3 sequence reads: CASSTGTGYEKLYF. The CDR3 coding sequence is TGTGCCAGCAGCACCGGGACAGGGTATGAAAAACTGTACTTC.

The chain uses TRBV29-1 and TRBJ2-2; weak D call: TRBD2 (5 bases). Trimming pared 4 bases from V and 4 bases from J, leaving 10 bases between. The CDR3 runs to 13 residues. Germline CDR1 and CDR2: SQVTM and ANQGSEA. As DNA, the CDR3 is TGCAGCGTTGTTCGTGGGAGCACCGGGGAGCTGTTTTTT. Its protein product is CSVVRGSTGELFF.

About this clonotype: A much more abundant neighbour one base away suggests this may be a read error. The chain joins TRBV5-1 to TRBJ1-1; perhaps TRBD1 as D (5 bases). This CDR3 region has 13 residues. Germline V gives CDR1 SGHRS, CDR2 YFSETQ. The V gene lost 4 bases and the J gene lost 6 bases, with 13 bases spanning the gap. The CDR3 region is CASSPSQGAEAFF. CDR3 in DNA: TGCGCCAGCAGCCCGAGCCAGGGTGCTGAAGCTTTCTTT.

The rearrangement joins TRBV2 to TRBJ2-1; TRBD2 might be the D (5 bases). The CDR3 contains 15 residues. The V end was cut by 1 base, the J end by 8 bases, with 15 bases between. Germline loops: CDR1 SNHLY, CDR2 FYNNEI. CDR3 loop: CASSEGIRIGDEQFF. DNA for the CDR3: TGTGCCAGCAGTGAAGGCATCCGGATCGGGGATGAGCAGTTCTTC.

The V gene is TRBV20-1, the J gene TRBJ1-2; 9 nucleotides align to TRBD1. Unmatched junction bases numbered 4, after V lost 3 bases and J lost 8 bases. This CDR3 has 12 residues. Germline CDR1 and CDR2: DFQATT and SNEGSKA (reference sequence). Here the CDR3 DNA reads TGCAGTGCTAGGGCCGGGACAGGGGGCTACACCTTC. Translated: CSARAGTGGYTF.

V gene TRBV20-1 combines with J gene TRBJ1-5, with a weak D call TRBD1 (6 bases). In germline, CDR1 is DFQATT, CDR2 SNEGSKA (reference sequence). Trimming took off 3 bases at V and 7 bases at J, with 16 bases between the two ends. The CDR3 length is 14 residues. CDR3 nucleotides: TGCAGTGCTAGCCTACCAGGGGCCAAGCAGCCCCAGCATTTT. As protein: CSASLPGAKQPQHF.

V and J are TRBV10-3 and TRBJ1-6; tentatively, D is TRBD1 (6 bases). CDR1 ENHRY and CDR2 SYGVKD come from the germline V gene. Trimming shortened V by 6 bases and J by 13 bases, and 19 bases separated the two germline ends. This CDR3 is 14 amino acids long. CDR3: CAIRAQGSNQPLHF. CDR3 bases: TGTGCCATCAGGGCACAGGGTAGCAATCAGCCCCTCCACTTT.